The 31 T cell receptor beta chains given below trace back to one sample, sequenced in a study of lymphopenia after photon versus proton radiotherapy. TCRdb's copy holds only in-frame clones and misses some; the assay was immunoSEQ multiplex PCR. Of tens of thousands of clones listed, about 90% are singletons. This specimen consisted of peripheral blood, obtained from a patient treated with photon-based radiotherapy. Every receptor here comes from a man aged 35 to 55 with gastric cancer.

The V call is TRBV6-6, the J call TRBJ1-1, with D perhaps matching TRBD1 (6 bases). The CDR3 is 15 residues long. Germline V CDR1 and CDR2: MNHNY, SVGAGI (reference sequence). Trimming pared 2 bases from V and 2 bases from J, leaving 12 bases between. For the CDR3, the DNA is TGTGCCAGCAGTTACGGTCCAGGGGTAAACACTGAAGCTTTCTTT. As protein: CASSYGPGVNTEAFF.

The rearrangement uses TRBV5-1 and TRBJ2-3; either TRBD1 or TRBD2 may fit D (7 bases each). V gave up 5 bases and J gave up 2 bases, with 15 bases separating them. Per the germline V gene, CDR1 is SGHRS and CDR2 is YFSETQ. CDR3 length: 15 residues. The CDR3 DNA sequence: TGCGCCAGCAGTTACCCAGGGGGGGACACAGATACGCAGTATTTT. Translating gives CASSYPGGDTDTQYF.

This sequence joins TRBV7-8 and TRBJ1-1; 9 bases map to TRBD1. V dropped 1 base and J dropped 4; count of bases not matched to a gene: 4. From germline, CDR1 is SGHVS and CDR2 FQNEAQ. The CDR3 is 15 amino acids. Written as DNA, the CDR3 is TGTGCCAGCAGCTTAGAACAGGGGGCAGTCACTGAAGCTTTCTTT. Translating gives CASSLEQGAVTEAFF.

The rearrangement links TRBV7-7 to TRBJ2-3; 8 positions match TRBD2. Germline assignment: CDR1 SSHAT and CDR2 FNYEAQ (reference sequence). The CDR3 extends over 13 amino acids. Trimming took 5 bases from V and 4 from J; bases not matched to a gene: 2. The CDR3 region has the DNA TGTGCCAGCAGCCCCGGGGGGGCAGATACGCAGTATTTT. Translating it yields CASSPGGADTQYF.

Concerning this clone itself: A read error may produce the germline difference seen at one junction end. The V call is TRBV7-7, the J call TRBJ2-2; D is uncertain. The CDR3 is made up of 15 amino acids. Germline assignment: CDR1 SSHAT and CDR2 FNYEAQ (reference sequence). CDR3 bases: TGTGCTAGCAGCCCAGCTTTCCGAACAACCGGGGAGCTGTTTTTT. Amino acid sequence: CASSPAFRTTGELFF.

This clone was seen only a few times. The chain is built from TRBV7-2 and TRBJ2-7; no firm D call. The CDR3 has 13 residues. The ends were cut back, 1 base at V and 2 bases at J, with 6 bases in the middle. Germline V gene data show CDR1 as SGHTA and CDR2 as FQGNSA. CDR3 coding DNA: TGTGCCAGCAGCTTAGTGGCCGCCTACGAGCAGTACTTC. Its translation is CASSLVAAYEQYF.

The rearrangement joins TRBV4-3 to TRBJ1-6; unclear D gene. Germline V lookup: CDR1 LGHNA, CDR2 YSLEER. CDR3 length: 17 amino acids. The V end lost 0 bases, the J end lost 9 bases, and 18 bases lay between the germline ends. The CDR3 nucleotides read TGCGCCAGCAGCCAAGATCTTGGCAGGTGGACTGGTTCACCCCTCCACTTT. This translates into CASSQDLGRWTGSPLHF.

The chain joins TRBV2 to TRBJ2-7; TRBD2 is a possible D gene (6 bases). CDR1 and CDR2 from the germline V gene are SNHLY and FYNNEI. Trimming took 8 bases from V and 4 from J, leaving 21 bases between them. The CDR3 has 15 amino acids. The CDR3 bases are TGTGCCAGCGCCGATCGGGGGACGGAACTTTACGAGCAGTACTTC. Its translation: CASADRGTELYEQYF. Based on the CDR3 plus reference TRBV2 and TRBJ2-7, the full variable domain is EPEVTQTPSHQVTQMGQEVILRCVPISNHLYFYWYRQILGQKVEFLVSFYNNEISEKSEIFDDQFSVERPDGSNFTLKIRSTKLEDSAMYFCASADRGTELYEQYFGPGTRLTVT.

This clone was seen once. The chain links TRBV19 to TRBJ2-1; 8 bases are a match to TRBD2. V lost 6 bases and J lost 2; bases outside the gene matches: 9. This CDR3 region has 16 residues. Germline V gives CDR1 LNHDA, CDR2 SQIVND (reference sequence). CDR3 bases: TGTGCCAGTAGCAGAACAGCGGGGGTCACCTACAATGAGCAGTTCTTC. This gives the protein CASSRTAGVTYNEQFF.

The J gene is TRBJ1-2, the V gene TRBV4-2; no definite D call. This CDR3 spans 17 amino acids. Per the germline V gene, CDR1 is LGHNA and CDR2 is YNFKEQ. V shed 0 bases and J shed 8 bases, with 22 bases lying between them. In DNA, the CDR3 is TGTGCCAGCAGCCAAGATAAGGCAGGATCCGGGTACAAGGGCTACACCTTC. This gives the protein CASSQDKAGSGYKGYTF.

V is TRBV30 and J is TRBJ1-2; TRBD1 is a possible D gene (5 bases). The CDR3 covers 14 residues. The germline gives CDR1 GTSNPN, CDR2 SVGIG (reference sequence). Trimming removed 2 bases from V and 8 bases from J, with 18 bases in between. This CDR3 reads CAWSPITGLGGYTF. CDR3 DNA sequence: TGTGCCTGGAGTCCTATTACAGGTCTGGGAGGCTACACCTTC.

This clone appeared once. The chain joins TRBV7-7 to TRBJ2-5; D is uncertain. V was shortened by 3 bases and J by 7 bases, with 9 bases between the two germline ends. The CDR3 is 12 amino acids. Looked up from germline, CDR1 is SSHAT and CDR2 is FNYEAQ (reference sequence). In nucleotides, the CDR3 is TGTGCCAGCAGCTTTGAAGGTGGGACCCAGTACTTC. Residues: CASSFEGGTQYF.

This sequence joins TRBV14 and TRBJ2-4; D unresolved. V was shortened by 4 bases and J by 13 bases, with 17 bases between the two germline ends. Germline V lookup: CDR1 SGHDN, CDR2 FVKESK. The CDR3 spans 13 residues. CDR3 residues: CASSLDTISPQYF. CDR3 coding DNA: TGTGCCAGCAGCCTTGACACCATTTCTCCCCAGTACTTC. Complete variable domain (other parts from reference TRBV14 and TRBJ2-4): EAGVTQFPSHSVIEKGQTVTLRCDPISGHDNLYWYRRVMGKEIKFLLHFVKESKQDESGMPNNRFLAERTGGTYSTLKVQPAELEDSGVYFCASSLDTISPQYFGAGTRLSVL.

This chain connects TRBV5-6 to TRBJ2-5; D is uncertain. This CDR3 has 13 amino acids. Germline V gives CDR1 SGHDT, CDR2 YYEEEE. The V end lost 4 bases, the J end lost 3 bases, and 10 bases lay between the germline ends. The CDR3 nucleotides read TGTGCCAGCAGCCTGACCGCCGAAGAGACCCAGTACTTC. Translation: CASSLTAEETQYF. The entire variable domain, with the rest obtained from reference TRBV5-6 and TRBJ2-5, is as follows: DAGVTQSPTHLIKTRGQQVTLRCSPKSGHDTVSWYQQALGQGPQFIFQYYEEEERQRGNFPDRFSGHQFPNYSSELNVNALLLGDSALYLCASSLTAEETQYFGPGTRLLVL.

This chain joins TRBV30 and TRBJ2-7, with 8 positions matching TRBD1. This CDR3 contains 12 residues. Looked up from germline, CDR1 is GTSNPN and CDR2 is SVGIG (reference sequence). The junction had 2 bases not matched to a gene; V was cut back by 5 bases and J by 2 bases. This CDR3 reads CAWGTGTYEQYF. CDR3 coding DNA: TGTGCCTGGGGGACAGGAACCTACGAGCAGTACTTC. Based on the CDR3 plus reference TRBV30 and TRBJ2-7, the full variable domain is SQTIHQWPATLVQPVGSPLSLECTVEGTSNPNLYWYRQAAGRGLQLLFYSVGIGQISSEVPQNLSASRPQDRQFILSSKKLLLSDSGFYLCAWGTGTYEQYFGPGTRLTVT.

This sequence joins TRBV7-6 and TRBJ2-2; D unresolved. CDR3 size: 13 residues. CDR1 and CDR2 (germline): SGHVS, FNYEAQ. The V gene lost 7 bases and the J gene lost 1 base, with 7 bases spanning the gap. The CDR3 loop reads CASTPRNTGELFF. The CDR3 region has the DNA TGTGCCAGCACCCCGCGGAACACCGGGGAGCTGTTTTTT.

The CDR3 here is CASSSIVSYEQYF. CDR3 in DNA: TGTGCCAGCAGCTCTATAGTTTCCTACGAGCAGTACTTC. The gene calls are TRBV11-2 and TRBJ2-7; D remains ambiguous. Germline lookup yields CDR1 SGHAT and CDR2 FQNNGV. The CDR3 consists of 13 residues. V was cut by 4 bases and J by 1 base, with 8 bases left in between.

This rearrangement joins TRBV5-1 to TRBJ2-3, with D perhaps TRBD1 or TRBD2 (5 bases each). V was cut by 0 bases and J by 3 bases, with 17 bases left in between. Germline values: CDR1 SGHRS, CDR2 YFSETQ. This CDR3 is built from 17 residues. The CDR3 reads CASSLVGADLGTDTQYF. The CDR3 DNA follows: TGCGCCAGCAGCTTGGTCGGGGCAGACCTTGGAACAGATACGCAGTATTTT.

V and J are TRBV27 and TRBJ2-3, with unresolved D. This CDR3 has 14 amino acids. CDR1 is MNHEY, CDR2 SMNVEV, per germline (reference sequence). Trimming took 6 bases from V and 5 from J, leaving 15 bases between them. CDR3 nucleotide sequence: TGTGCCAGCAGCCCGAATGACCACAGAGATACGCAGTATTTT. It yields the protein CASSPNDHRDTQYF.

This clone was picked up a small number of times. The rearrangement uses TRBV9 and TRBJ2-5, with 8 nucleotides matching TRBD2. Germline V gives CDR1 SGDLS, CDR2 YYNGEE. J gave up 1 base and V 3 bases, and 2 bases lay outside the gene matches. The CDR3 totals 14 residues. This CDR3 is CASSDGTSQETQYF. The CDR3 DNA reads as TGTGCCAGCAGCGACGGGACTAGCCAAGAGACCCAGTACTTC.

The chain is built from TRBV7-8 and TRBJ1-1; no clear D gene. The length of the CDR3 is 13 residues. Germline CDR1 SGHVS, CDR2 FQNEAQ. Trimming stripped 1 base from V and 7 bases from J, with 10 bases between. The CDR3 nucleotides are TGTGCCAGCAGCTTAGGGGCAGTGGGTGAAGCTTTCTTT. Residues: CASSLGAVGEAFF.

This rearrangement joins TRBV4-1 to TRBJ1-6; TRBD1 might be the D (6 bases). Per the germline V gene, CDR1 is MGHRA and CDR2 is YSYEKL. The V gene lost 0 bases and the J gene lost 8 bases, with 11 bases spanning the gap. The CDR3 is 15 residues long. CDR3 sequence: CASSQEVTGDSPLHF. The CDR3 DNA sequence: TGCGCCAGCAGCCAAGAGGTGACAGGAGATTCACCCCTCCACTTT.

The chain couples TRBV5-4 to TRBJ1-2, with D unresolved. The V and J ends lost 1 base and 5 bases respectively, with 15 bases between them. CDR3 length equals 15 residues. CDR1 SGHNT and CDR2 YYREEE come from the germline V gene (reference sequence). The CDR3 DNA is TGTGCCAGCAGCTTGCTCCGCCGGACTGGGTATGGCTACACCTTC. Residues: CASSLLRRTGYGYTF.

This chain links TRBV4-3 with TRBJ1-1; D perhaps matches TRBD1 (6 bases). Trimming cost V 5 bases and J 0 bases, with 13 bases left between them. The CDR3 is 15 residues long. The germline gives CDR1 LGHNA, CDR2 YSLEER. The CDR3 loop is CASSTGGTMNTEAFF. In DNA form, the CDR3 reads TGCGCCAGCAGCACGGGGGGCACAATGAACACTGAAGCTTTCTTT.

Only one count was recorded for this clone. V gene TRBV18 combines with J gene TRBJ1-3, with D unclear. This CDR3 has 15 amino acids. The V gene's germline CDR1 is KGHSH and CDR2 LQKENI. V shed 6 bases and J shed 0 bases, with 12 bases lying between them. The CDR3 reads CASSDGPSSGNTIYF. The CDR3 bases are TGTGCCAGCTCGGACGGACCCAGCTCTGGAAACACCATATATTTT.

In its sample, this clone was seen once. CDR3 DNA: TGTGCCAGCAGAGACAGGGGATCCTACGAGCAGTACTTC. Translating it yields CASRDRGSYEQYF. This rearrangement joins TRBV6-6 to TRBJ2-7; TRBD1 matches at 8 bases. The CDR3 is made up of 13 amino acids. The V gene's germline CDR1 is MNHNY and CDR2 SVGAGI (reference sequence). With V trimmed by 6 bases and J by 1 base, 2 bases remained unmatched.

This chain joins TRBV4-1 and TRBJ2-3, with D perhaps TRBD1 or TRBD2 (7 bases each). Trimming removed 7 bases from V and 0 bases from J, with 17 bases in between. The CDR3 loop spans 16 amino acids. CDR1 is MGHRA, CDR2 YSYEKL, per germline. This CDR3 is CASNPGGASSTDTQYF. The CDR3, as DNA: TGCGCCAGCAACCCAGGGGGGGCATCTAGCACAGATACGCAGTATTTT.

The genes are TRBV11-1 and TRBJ1-2, with unresolved D. The CDR3 runs to 14 residues. Germline CDR1 SGHAT, CDR2 FQDESV (reference sequence). The V end lost 2 bases, the J end lost 0 bases, and 7 bases lay between the germline ends. Here the CDR3 DNA reads TGTGCCAGCAGCTTAATCACTTCTAACTATGGCTACACCTTC. This sequence encodes CASSLITSNYGYTF.

The rearrangement links TRBV5-1 to TRBJ2-3; D uncertain. This CDR3 is built from 12 residues. Trimming left V 7 bases short and J 4 bases short, with 10 bases between. CDR1 and CDR2 (germline): SGHRS, YFSETQ. CDR3: CASFLVSDTQYF. In nucleotides, the CDR3 is TGCGCCAGCTTCCTAGTTTCAGATACGCAGTATTTT.

The rearrangement uses TRBV15 and TRBJ1-6, with D possibly being TRBD1 (6 bases). This CDR3 comprises 15 residues. Trimming took off 0 bases at V and 9 bases at J, with 12 bases between the two ends. Germline V gene data show CDR1 as LNHNV and CDR2 as YYDKDF (reference sequence). CDR3 residues: CATSREERGSSPLHF. The CDR3 nucleotides are TGTGCCACCAGCAGAGAAGAGAGGGGGAGTTCACCCCTCCACTTT.

The chain uses TRBV4-1 and TRBJ2-7; tentatively, D is TRBD1 (6 bases). Trimming took 3 bases from V and 0 from J, leaving 15 bases between them. The germline gives CDR1 MGHRA, CDR2 YSYEKL. This CDR3 comprises 16 residues. This CDR3 reads CASSHPGQGSSYEQYF. CDR3 coding DNA: TGCGCCAGCAGCCACCCGGGTCAGGGGAGCTCCTACGAGCAGTACTTC.